A single sample gave rise to the 7 T cell receptor beta chains below, sequenced in a study of blood T cell repertoires in COVID-19. Measured with immunoSEQ multiplex PCR; TCRdb has only the in-frame clones, and not every one. Here the sample spans about 350,000 clones, over 75% being singletons. The sequenced material came from PBMCs or T cells enriched from blood (not recorded which). These receptors all come from a woman in her twenties or thirties who had recovered from COVID-19.

The chain is built from TRBV2 and TRBJ1-5, with D unclear. The germline gives CDR1 SNHLY, CDR2 FYNNEI. CDR3 length: 15 amino acids. V was cut by 3 bases and J by 5 bases, with 14 bases left in between. The CDR3 spells CASSDVGSTYQPQHF. CDR3 coding DNA: TGTGCCAGCAGTGATGTTGGCTCCACCTATCAGCCCCAGCATTTT. The full variable domain, in which reference TRBV2 and TRBJ1-5 provide the parts outside the CDR3, is EPEVTQTPSHQVTQMGQEVILRCVPISNHLYFYWYRQILGQKVEFLVSFYNNEISEKSEIFDDQFSVERPDGSNFTLKIRSTKLEDSAMYFCASSDVGSTYQPQHFGDGTRLSIL.

This chain uses TRBV6-5 with TRBJ1-1, with D possibly TRBD1 on 5 matching bases. The CDR3 covers 13 residues. Germline CDR1 is MNHEY and CDR2 is SVGAGI. The V end was cut by 6 bases, the J end by 3 bases, with 11 bases between. The CDR3 is CASRPDSYTEAFF. The CDR3, as DNA: TGTGCCAGCAGGCCCGACAGCTACACTGAAGCTTTCTTT.

This chain joins TRBV11-2 and TRBJ2-7; unclear D gene. Trimming removed 5 bases at V and 0 bases at J, with 14 bases between. This CDR3 contains 15 residues. Germline values: CDR1 SGHAT, CDR2 FQNNGV. Here the CDR3 DNA reads TGTGCCAGCAGCGAAGAGAGAGGAAGCTCCTACGAGCAGTACTTC. As protein: CASSEERGSSYEQYF.

The chain couples TRBV28 to TRBJ1-2; TRBD1 matches at 7 bases. J was trimmed by 2 bases and V by 5 bases; bases with no gene match: 5. The CDR3 runs to 14 residues. Germline V gene data show CDR1 as MDHEN and CDR2 as SYDVKM. CDR3 protein: CASSGTENNYGYTF. The DNA for the CDR3 is TGTGCCAGCAGTGGGACAGAAAACAACTATGGCTACACCTTC.

This chain uses TRBV3-1 (or the pseudogene TRBV3-2) with TRBJ1-4; D is perhaps TRBD1 (5 bases). Trimming pared 4 bases from V and 3 bases from J, leaving 18 bases between. CDR1 is LGHDT and CDR2 is YNNKEL in the germline V gene (reference sequence). This CDR3 region has 17 residues. CDR3 sequence (DNA): TGTGCCAGCAGCCCGCCCAGTGGCAGGGCGGCTAATGAAAAACTGTTTTTT. This gives the protein CASSPPSGRAANEKLFF.

The chain has TRBV6-5 and TRBJ1-1, with D unclear. This CDR3 has 12 residues. Germline CDR1 reads MNHEY; CDR2 reads SVGAGI. Trimming took off 6 bases at V and 3 bases at J, with 8 bases between the two ends. Here the CDR3 reads CASRHADTEAFF. The CDR3 nucleotides read TGTGCCAGCAGACACGCCGACACTGAAGCTTTCTTT.

The chain couples TRBV3-1 (or the pseudogene TRBV3-2) to TRBJ1-6, with D unclear. This CDR3 comprises 14 residues. V lost 1 base and J lost 10, with 11 bases in between. CDR1 is LGHDT, CDR2 YNNKEL, per germline (reference sequence). The CDR3 DNA reads TGTGCCAGCAGCCAAGTTACAGTGGGCTCACCCCTCCACTTT. Translating it yields CASSQVTVGSPLHF.